The 30 T cell receptor beta chains given below trace back to one sample, sequenced in a study of control samples from healthy donors and cancer patients. Measured with immunoSEQ multiplex PCR; TCRdb has only the in-frame clones, and not every one. The sample lists roughly 130,000 clones, over 85% occurring once. Sequenced input: blood. The receptors derive from a man in his thirties or forties in good health.

The chain combines TRBV5-1 with TRBJ2-7; 9 bases are shared with TRBD1. Germline CDR1 is SGHRS and CDR2 is YFSETQ. This CDR3 spans 16 amino acids. With 3 bases clipped from V and 5 bases from J, the junction kept 12 bases outside the gene matches. The CDR3 region is CASSSEPGQGRHEQYF. The CDR3, as DNA: TGCGCCAGCAGCTCCGAACCGGGACAGGGACGGCACGAGCAGTACTTC.

V gene TRBV18 combines with J gene TRBJ1-2, with TRBD1 as a possible D gene (5 bases). Trimming cost V 0 bases and J 4 bases, with 12 bases left between them. The CDR3 length is 15 residues. Germline-derived CDR1 and CDR2 are KGHSH and LQKENI. For the CDR3, the DNA is TGTGCCAGCTCACCACCGGGGGAAGTCATCTATGGCTACACCTTC. Translation gives CASSPPGEVIYGYTF.

The rearrangement uses TRBV19 and TRBJ2-7; 9 nucleotides match TRBD1. The CDR3 extends over 15 amino acids. The V gene end was trimmed by 3 bases and the J gene end by 1 base; junction bases not matched to a gene: 4. The germline gives CDR1 LNHDA, CDR2 SQIVND (reference sequence). CDR3 sequence reads: CASSMSGTGSYEQYF. The CDR3 nucleotides are TGTGCCAGTAGTATGTCCGGGACAGGGTCCTACGAGCAGTACTTC.

This chain uses TRBV27 with TRBJ1-5; D is possibly TRBD1 (6 bases). V dropped 3 bases and J dropped 4 bases, with 13 bases sitting between them. CDR1 MNHEY and CDR2 SMNVEV come from the germline V gene (reference sequence). The CDR3 is 15 amino acids. The CDR3 is CASSFAGATNQPQHF. The CDR3 DNA is TGTGCCAGCAGTTTTGCAGGGGCCACTAATCAGCCCCAGCATTTT.

This chain uses TRBV5-1 with TRBJ1-4; 8 bases fit TRBD1. The CDR3 sequence is 15 residues long. Germline values: CDR1 SGHRS, CDR2 YFSETQ. The V and J ends lost 0 bases and 8 bases, in that order; junction bases with no gene match: 6. CDR3 amino acids: CASSLGRTGTEKLFF. The CDR3 nucleotides are TGCGCCAGCAGCTTGGGACGGACAGGGACCGAAAAACTGTTTTTT.

The rearrangement uses TRBV30 and TRBJ2-7; D possibly corresponds to TRBD1 (5 bases). Germline-derived CDR1 and CDR2 are GTSNPN and SVGIG (reference sequence). V dropped 4 bases and J dropped 4 bases, with 11 bases sitting between them. The CDR3 consists of 12 residues. CDR3 amino acids: CAWTGQLYEQYF. Here the CDR3 DNA reads TGTGCCTGGACAGGGCAATTGTACGAGCAGTACTTC. Full variable domain (outside the CDR3, taken from reference TRBV30 and TRBJ2-7): SQTIHQWPATLVQPVGSPLSLECTVEGTSNPNLYWYRQAAGRGLQLLFYSVGIGQISSEVPQNLSASRPQDRQFILSSKKLLLSDSGFYLCAWTGQLYEQYFGPGTRLTVT.

The chain carries TRBV6-1 and TRBJ1-1; D is unclear. Germline assignment: CDR1 MNHNS and CDR2 SASEGT. CDR3 length equals 14 residues. The V end was cut by 3 bases, the J end by 1 base, with 9 bases between. The CDR3 is CASSEQVENTEAFF. Written as DNA, the CDR3 is TGTGCCAGCAGTGAGCAGGTCGAGAACACTGAAGCTTTCTTT.

V is TRBV19 and J is TRBJ2-2; 8 nucleotides agree with TRBD1. This CDR3 region has 14 residues. Losses at the gene ends were 5 bases for V and 4 bases for J; bases not matched to a gene: 3. Germline V gene sequence: CDR1 LNHDA, CDR2 SQIVND (reference sequence). The CDR3 loop reads CASSFTGGTGELFF. The CDR3 DNA sequence: TGTGCCAGTAGTTTTACAGGGGGCACCGGGGAGCTGTTTTTT.

The rearrangement uses TRBV24-1 and TRBJ1-2, with no clear D. The V gene lost 4 bases and the J gene lost 5 bases, with 16 bases spanning the gap. Germline CDR1 KGHDR, CDR2 SFDVKD. This CDR3 spans 15 amino acids. CDR3 DNA sequence: TGTGCCACCAGTGACGCCCGGGTTTTCCCTTATGGCTACACCTTC. Encoded protein: CATSDARVFPYGYTF.

The chain couples TRBV9 to TRBJ1-3; the match to TRBD1 covers 7 bases. Per germline, CDR1 SGDLS and CDR2 YYNGEE. The V gene end was trimmed by 2 bases and the J gene end by 2 bases; junction bases not matched to a gene: 10. The CDR3 consists of 17 residues. The CDR3 coding sequence is TGTGCCAGCAGCGTCGACCTATGGGACAGCGCTGGAAACACCATATATTTT. It codes for CASSVDLWDSAGNTIYF.

The chain couples TRBV5-4 to TRBJ2-7, with TRBD2 matching over 8 bases. Trimming cost V 2 bases and J 0 bases; bases outside gene matches: 4. This CDR3 region has 15 residues. In germline, CDR1 is SGHNT, CDR2 YYREEE (reference sequence). As DNA, the CDR3 is TGTGCCAGCAGCTTAGGGCGGGGGGTCTCCTACGAGCAGTACTTC. This encodes CASSLGRGVSYEQYF. Full variable domain (missing parts from reference TRBV5-4 and TRBJ2-7): ETGVTQSPTHLIKTRGQQVTLRCSSQSGHNTVSWYQQALGQGPQFIFQYYREEENGRGNFPPRFSGLQFPNYSSELNVNALELDDSALYLCASSLGRGVSYEQYFGPGTRLTVT.

This rearrangement joins TRBV18 to TRBJ1-4; TRBD1 might be the D (6 bases). Germline V lookup: CDR1 KGHSH, CDR2 LQKENI. This CDR3 has 15 amino acids. The V and J ends lost 0 bases and 8 bases respectively, with 13 bases between them. This CDR3 is CASSPPQGLSEKLFF. As DNA, the CDR3 is TGTGCCAGCTCACCACCGCAGGGGTTGAGCGAAAAACTGTTTTTT.

V and J are TRBV29-1 and TRBJ1-2, with D unclear. The CDR3 loop spans 16 amino acids. Germline V gives CDR1 SQVTM, CDR2 ANQGSEA. The V end was cut by 0 bases, the J end by 5 bases, with 19 bases between. The CDR3 DNA sequence: TGCAGCGTTGAAGACACAGTATCAACCTCTGGGTATGGCTACACCTTC. This codes for CSVEDTVSTSGYGYTF.

V usage is TRBV5-1 and J usage is TRBJ2-7; 7 nucleotides align to TRBD1. This CDR3 is built from 14 residues. The trim removed 0 bases at V and 5 bases at J, leaving 5 bases unmatched. The V gene's germline CDR1 is SGHRS and CDR2 YFSETQ. The DNA for the CDR3 is TGCGCCAGCAGCTTGGGACAGGGTGAGGACGAGCAGTACTTC. It is translated as CASSLGQGEDEQYF.

The chain uses TRBV19 and TRBJ2-2; unclear D gene. In germline, CDR1 is LNHDA, CDR2 SQIVND (reference sequence). The CDR3 extends over 12 amino acids. Between the trimmed V and J ends, which lost 5 bases and 6 bases, there was a span of 7 bases. The CDR3 loop reads CASSPGAGELFF. The CDR3 bases are TGTGCCAGTAGTCCCGGCGCCGGGGAGCTGTTTTTT. Based on the CDR3 plus reference TRBV19 and TRBJ2-2, the full variable domain is DGGITQSPKYLFRKEGQNVTLSCEQNLNHDAMYWYRQDPGQGLRLIYYSQIVNDFQKGDIAEGYSVSREKKESFPLTVTSAQKNPTAFYLCASSPGAGELFFGEGSRLTVL.

This chain connects TRBV5-1 to TRBJ1-1; D might be TRBD1 (6 bases). The CDR3 has 17 amino acids. The V and J ends lost 4 bases and 2 bases respectively, with 21 bases between them. CDR1 and CDR2 from the germline V gene are SGHRS and YFSETQ. The CDR3 sequence: CASSLSGARGFNTEAFF. The CDR3 DNA is TGCGCCAGCAGCCTATCAGGGGCGCGGGGCTTTAACACTGAAGCTTTCTTT.

This rearrangement joins TRBV4-3 to TRBJ2-5; 12 nucleotides line up with TRBD2. With 4 bases clipped from V and 7 bases from J, the junction kept 4 bases outside the gene matches. The CDR3 is made up of 14 amino acids. Germline V CDR1 and CDR2: LGHNA, YSLEER. CDR3 sequence (DNA): TGCGCCAGCAGCCCGTCTAGCGGGGGGGCGACCCAGTACTTC. It codes for CASSPSSGGATQYF.

CDR3 residues: CASRRLAGGSYTDTQYF. The CDR3 region has the DNA TGTGCCAGCAGGCGACTAGCGGGGGGCAGTTACACAGATACGCAGTATTTT. This rearrangement joins TRBV6-6 to TRBJ2-3, with TRBD2 matching over 13 bases. Germline CDR1 reads MNHNY; CDR2 reads SVGAGI (reference sequence). There are 17 residues in the CDR3. The ends lost 6 bases at V and 2 bases at J; junction bases unmatched: 8.

CDR3 protein: CASRPDKGARGTDTQYF. The CDR3 DNA is TGTGCCAGCAGGCCTGATAAGGGGGCCCGGGGCACAGATACGCAGTATTTT. V is TRBV6-2 or TRBV6-3 and J is TRBJ2-3, with 7 bases matching TRBD1. The germline V gene has CDR1 MNHEY and CDR2 SVGEGT. The J segment lost 1 base and the V segment lost 6 bases, leaving 13 bases of the junction unmatched. This CDR3 spans 17 amino acids.

The gene calls are TRBV2 and TRBJ1-5; D unresolved. The CDR3 runs 14 residues. Germline V CDR1 and CDR2: SNHLY, FYNNEI. The ends were cut back, 6 bases at V and 3 bases at J, with 12 bases in the middle. The CDR3 DNA sequence: TGTGCCAGCAGCCGCGACAAGCCCAATCAGCCCCAGCATTTT. Its translation: CASSRDKPNQPQHF.

The chain joins TRBV6-5 to TRBJ2-4; 7 bases align to TRBD1. Germline V gene data show CDR1 as MNHEY and CDR2 as SVGAGI. The CDR3 extends over 13 amino acids. After removal of 0 bases from V and 7 bases from J, the junction contained 0 bases not matched to a gene. The CDR3 DNA is TGTGCCAGCAGTTACTCACAGGGGAACATTCAGTACTTC. Translation: CASSYSQGNIQYF.

This sequence joins TRBV3-1 (or the pseudogene TRBV3-2) and TRBJ2-4; D call uncertain. Germline lookup yields CDR1 LGHDT and CDR2 YNNKEL (reference sequence). With 1 base removed from V and 8 bases from J, the gap between germline ends came to 12 bases. The CDR3 has 14 amino acids. The CDR3 sequence: CASSQVNGRDIQYF. In DNA, the CDR3 is TGTGCCAGCAGCCAAGTAAATGGCAGAGACATTCAGTACTTC.

The rearrangement joins TRBV19 to TRBJ2-1; D possibly uses TRBD1 or TRBD2 (5 bases each). The CDR3 runs to 15 residues. Germline V gene data show CDR1 as LNHDA and CDR2 as SQIVND (reference sequence). Trimming stripped 1 base from V and 0 bases from J, with 7 bases between. The CDR3 nucleotides read TGTGCCAGTAGTATAGCAGGGAGCTCCTACAATGAGCAGTTCTTC. This translates into CASSIAGSSYNEQFF. Looking up the rest from reference TRBV19 and TRBJ2-1 gives the full variable domain: DGGITQSPKYLFRKEGQNVTLSCEQNLNHDAMYWYRQDPGQGLRLIYYSQIVNDFQKGDIAEGYSVSREKKESFPLTVTSAQKNPTAFYLCASSIAGSSYNEQFFGPGTRLTVL.

The chain joins TRBV29-1 to TRBJ1-2; 7 bases match TRBD1. Trimming removed 5 bases from V and 1 base from J; junction bases left unmatched: 1. Germline V gene sequence: CDR1 SQVTM, CDR2 ANQGSEA. The CDR3 extends over 12 amino acids. The CDR3 DNA sequence: TGCAGCGTTCGACAGGGTAACTATGGCTACACCTTC. Its translation is CSVRQGNYGYTF.

The rearrangement uses TRBV4-3 and TRBJ1-1, with D unresolved. Trimming removed 4 bases from V and 7 bases from J, with 7 bases in between. This CDR3 contains 11 residues. CDR1 and CDR2 from the germline V gene are LGHNA and YSLEER. The chain's CDR3 is CASSRRHEAFF. In DNA form, the CDR3 reads TGCGCCAGCAGCCGGCGACATGAAGCTTTCTTT.

The chain links TRBV30 to TRBJ2-2; weak D call: TRBD1 (6 bases). The CDR3 is made up of 14 amino acids. Germline assignment: CDR1 GTSNPN and CDR2 SVGIG (reference sequence). V dropped 2 bases and J dropped 1 base, with 8 bases sitting between them. This CDR3 is CAWSTGQNTGELFF. The CDR3 nucleotides read TGTGCCTGGAGTACGGGACAGAACACCGGGGAGCTGTTTTTT.

The chain couples TRBV30 to TRBJ2-5; 10 nucleotides match TRBD1. After removal of 0 bases from V and 4 bases from J, the junction contained 11 bases not matched to a gene. There are 17 residues in the CDR3. Germline V gene lookup returns CDR1 GTSNPN and CDR2 SVGIG (reference sequence). The CDR3 nucleotides are TGTGCCTGGAGTGTGGGAGGAGACAGGGGGCCGGCAGAGACCCAGTACTTC. Encoded protein: CAWSVGGDRGPAETQYF.

The sample holds one count of this clone. The CDR3 here is CASSNSPLHF. The CDR3 DNA sequence: TGTGCCAGCAGTAATTCACCCCTCCACTTT. The V gene is TRBV12-3 or TRBV12-4, the J gene TRBJ1-6; D gene ambiguous. This CDR3 is built from 10 residues. V was pared by 5 bases and J by 7 bases, with 0 bases between.

This sequence joins TRBV4-3 and TRBJ1-1, with no clear D. Germline V gene lookup returns CDR1 LGHNA and CDR2 YSLEER. The CDR3 consists of 14 residues. The V gene lost 1 base and the J gene lost 1 base, with 7 bases spanning the gap. The CDR3 nucleotides are TGCGCCAGCAGCCAAGTGACCTGGAACACTGAAGCTTTCTTT. Its translation: CASSQVTWNTEAFF.

This chain uses TRBV12-3 or TRBV12-4 with TRBJ2-1, with a tentative D call TRBD1 (5 bases). The CDR3 runs 13 residues. The V and J ends lost 3 bases and 6 bases respectively, with 9 bases between them. CDR3 in amino acids: CASSFVGPNEQFF. The CDR3 DNA reads as TGTGCCAGCAGTTTTGTGGGGCCCAATGAGCAGTTCTTC.